The 6 T cell receptor beta chains listed next were all sequenced from one sample in a study of T cells after yellow fever vaccination. In TCRdb, the 5' RACE reads were re-called with MiXCR into one record per CDR3 protein. The sample yields roughly 300,000 distinct CDR3 sequences, 6.8% seen once. This material consisted of PBMCs, taken roughly 47 days after the first yellow fever vaccination. The receptors were sampled from a man between 18 and 29 years old who received the YFV17D yellow fever vaccine.

CDR3 in amino acids: CASSLAYGTGRVAEAFF. DNA of the CDR3: TGTGCCAGCAGCTTAGCGTACGGAACTGGGAGGGTCGCTGAAGCTTTCTTT. V and J are TRBV13 and TRBJ1-1; D is ambiguous. Germline CDR1 is PRHDT and CDR2 is FYEKMQ (reference sequence). The V end lost 1 base, the J end lost 6 bases, and 21 bases lay between the germline ends. The CDR3 contains 17 residues.

The V gene is TRBV5-1, the J gene TRBJ2-1, with 9 bases aligning to TRBD1. The CDR3 loop spans 15 amino acids. J gave up 9 bases and V 4 bases, and 11 bases lay outside the gene matches. Germline CDR1 SGHRS, CDR2 YFSETQ. For the CDR3, the DNA is TGCGCCAGCAGCCTCTCCGGGACAGGGTATCTTGAGCAGTTCTTC. This sequence encodes CASSLSGTGYLEQFF.

This clonotype was found many times. The gene calls are TRBV12-3 or TRBV12-4 and TRBJ2-7, with 7 bases identical to TRBD2. V lost 8 bases, J lost 3 bases, and 4 bases stayed unmatched. The CDR3 length is 12 residues. The CDR3 region is CASGWGGYEQYF. CDR3 nucleotide sequence: TGTGCCAGCGGGTGGGGGGGCTACGAGCAGTACTTC.

This rearrangement joins TRBV19 to TRBJ2-6; D possibly uses TRBD1 or TRBD2 (5 bases each). The CDR3 totals 18 residues. Trimming took off 7 bases at V and 4 bases at J, with 23 bases between the two ends. CDR1 is LNHDA, CDR2 SQIVND, per germline (reference sequence). CDR3 protein: CASTLWGTPGAGANVLTF. The CDR3, as DNA: TGTGCCAGTACCCTATGGGGGACCCCCGGTGCCGGGGCCAACGTCCTGACTTTC.

This sequence joins TRBV20-1 and TRBJ2-7; perhaps TRBD2 as D (5 bases). V was pared by 6 bases and J by 0 bases, with 15 bases between. The CDR3 spans 14 residues. The germline CDR1 and CDR2 sequences are DFQATT and SNEGSKA (reference sequence). CDR3 in amino acids: CSAKSGGSSYEQYV. In nucleotides, the CDR3 is TGCAGTGCCAAAAGCGGTGGGAGCTCCTACGAGCAGTACGTC.

The chain combines TRBV11-2 with TRBJ2-3, with 12 bases matching TRBD2. Germline V gene lookup returns CDR1 SGHAT and CDR2 FQNNGV. The CDR3 sequence is 20 residues long. The V gene end was trimmed by 8 bases and the J gene end by 2 bases; junction bases not matched to a gene: 20. The CDR3 nucleotides read TGTGCCAGCCGAAACCCCTTTAGGCGGGCTAGCGGGGGGGACACAGATACGCAGTATTTT. Translation: CASRNPFRRASGGDTDTQYF.